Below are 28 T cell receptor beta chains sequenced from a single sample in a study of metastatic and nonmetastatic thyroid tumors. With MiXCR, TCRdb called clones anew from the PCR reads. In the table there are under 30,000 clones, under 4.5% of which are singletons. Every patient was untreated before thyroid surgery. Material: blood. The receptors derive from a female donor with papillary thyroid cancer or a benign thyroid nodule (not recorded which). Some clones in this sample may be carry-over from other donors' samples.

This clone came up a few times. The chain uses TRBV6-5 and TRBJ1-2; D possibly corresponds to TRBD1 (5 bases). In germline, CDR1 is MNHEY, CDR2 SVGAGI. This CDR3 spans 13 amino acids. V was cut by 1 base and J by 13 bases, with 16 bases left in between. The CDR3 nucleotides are TGTGCCAGCAGTTACTTCCGGGACGGCTTCTTCACCTTC. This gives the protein CASSYFRDGFFTF.

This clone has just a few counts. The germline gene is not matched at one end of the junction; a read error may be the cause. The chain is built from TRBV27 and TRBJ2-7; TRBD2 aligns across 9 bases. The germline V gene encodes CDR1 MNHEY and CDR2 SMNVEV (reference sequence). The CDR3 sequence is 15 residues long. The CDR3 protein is CASSLRTSVYYEQYF. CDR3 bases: TGTGCCAGTAGTTTACGGACTAGCGTATACTACGAGCAGTACTTC.

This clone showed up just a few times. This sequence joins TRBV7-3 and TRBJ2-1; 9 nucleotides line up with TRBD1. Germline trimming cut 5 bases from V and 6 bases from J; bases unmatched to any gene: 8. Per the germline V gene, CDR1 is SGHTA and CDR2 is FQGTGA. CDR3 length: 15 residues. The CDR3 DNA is TGTGCCAGCAGCGGACAGGGGAGAACGTCCAATGAGCAGTTCTTC. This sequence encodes CASSGQGRTSNEQFF. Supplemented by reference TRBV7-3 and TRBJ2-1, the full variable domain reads GAGVSQTPSNKVTEKGKYVELRCDPISGHTALYWYRQSLGQGPEFLIYFQGTGAADDSGLPNDRFFAVRPEGSVSTLKIQRTERGDSAVYLCASSGQGRTSNEQFFGPGTRLTVL.

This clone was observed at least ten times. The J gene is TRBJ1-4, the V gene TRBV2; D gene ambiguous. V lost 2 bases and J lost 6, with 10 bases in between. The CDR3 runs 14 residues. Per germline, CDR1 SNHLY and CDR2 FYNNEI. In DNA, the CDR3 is TGTGCCAGCAGTGAAAGAGAATCGTATGAAAAACTGTTTTTT. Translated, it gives CASSERESYEKLFF.

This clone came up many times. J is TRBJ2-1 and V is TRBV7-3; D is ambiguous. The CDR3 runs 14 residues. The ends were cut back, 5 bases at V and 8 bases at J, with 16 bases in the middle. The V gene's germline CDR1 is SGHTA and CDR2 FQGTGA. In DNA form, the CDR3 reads TGTGCCAGCAGCCCTCGGCAGGTAATTGATGAGCAGTTCTTC. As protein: CASSPRQVIDEQFF. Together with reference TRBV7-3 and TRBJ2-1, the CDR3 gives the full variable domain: GAGVSQTPSNKVTEKGKYVELRCDPISGHTALYWYRQSLGQGPEFLIYFQGTGAADDSGLPNDRFFAVRPEGSVSTLKIQRTERGDSAVYLCASSPRQVIDEQFFGPGTRLTVL.

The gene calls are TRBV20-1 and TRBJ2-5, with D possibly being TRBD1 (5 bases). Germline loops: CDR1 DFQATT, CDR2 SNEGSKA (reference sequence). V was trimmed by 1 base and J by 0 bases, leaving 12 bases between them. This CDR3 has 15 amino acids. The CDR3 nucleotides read TGCAGTGCTAGAGGGACAAAGGGGCACCAAGAGACCCAGTACTTC. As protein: CSARGTKGHQETQYF.

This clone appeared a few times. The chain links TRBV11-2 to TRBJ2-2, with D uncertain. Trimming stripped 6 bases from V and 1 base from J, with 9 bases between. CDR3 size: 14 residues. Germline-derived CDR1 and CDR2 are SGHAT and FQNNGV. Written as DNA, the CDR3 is TGTGCCAGCAGACACTCTAGGAACACCGGGGAGCTGTTTTTT. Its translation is CASRHSRNTGELFF.

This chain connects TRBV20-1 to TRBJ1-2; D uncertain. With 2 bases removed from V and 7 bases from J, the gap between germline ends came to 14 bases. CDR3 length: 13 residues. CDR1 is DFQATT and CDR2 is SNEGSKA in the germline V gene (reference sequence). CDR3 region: CSARPGGLFGYTF. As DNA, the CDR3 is TGCAGTGCTAGACCGGGAGGGCTGTTTGGCTACACCTTC.

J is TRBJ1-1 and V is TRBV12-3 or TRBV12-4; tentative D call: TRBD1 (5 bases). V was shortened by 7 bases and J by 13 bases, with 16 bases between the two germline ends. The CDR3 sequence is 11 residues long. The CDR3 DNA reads TGTGCCAGCATCCAGAGGGGCGGGTTTTTCTTT. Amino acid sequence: CASIQRGGFFF.

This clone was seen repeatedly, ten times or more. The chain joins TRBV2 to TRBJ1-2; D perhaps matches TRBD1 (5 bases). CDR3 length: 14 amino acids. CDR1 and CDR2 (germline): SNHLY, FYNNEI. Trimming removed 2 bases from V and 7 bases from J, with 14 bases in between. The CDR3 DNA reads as TGTGCCAGCAGTGAATTGGTGAGGGGCACTGGCTACACCTTC. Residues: CASSELVRGTGYTF. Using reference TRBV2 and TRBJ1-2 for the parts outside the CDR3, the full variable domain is EPEVTQTPSHQVTQMGQEVILRCVPISNHLYFYWYRQILGQKVEFLVSFYNNEISEKSEIFDDQFSVERPDGSNFTLKIRSTKLEDSAMYFCASSELVRGTGYTFGSGTRLTVV.

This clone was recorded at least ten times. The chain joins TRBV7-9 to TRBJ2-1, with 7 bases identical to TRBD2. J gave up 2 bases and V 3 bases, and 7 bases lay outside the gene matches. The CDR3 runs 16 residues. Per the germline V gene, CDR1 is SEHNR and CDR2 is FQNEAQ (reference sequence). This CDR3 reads CASSLSLAGAYNEQFF. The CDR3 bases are TGTGCCAGCAGCTTGTCTCTGGCGGGGGCCTACAATGAGCAGTTCTTC. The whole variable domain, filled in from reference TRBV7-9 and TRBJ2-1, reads DTGVSQNPRHKITKRGQNVTFRCDPISEHNRLYWYRQTLGQGPEFLTYFQNEAQLEKSRLLSDRFSAERPKGSFSTLEIQRTEQGDSAMYLCASSLSLAGAYNEQFFGPGTRLTVL.

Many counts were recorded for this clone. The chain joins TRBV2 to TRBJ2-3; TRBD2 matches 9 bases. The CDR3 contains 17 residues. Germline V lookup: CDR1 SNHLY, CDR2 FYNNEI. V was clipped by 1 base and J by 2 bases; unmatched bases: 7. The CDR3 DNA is TGTGCCAGCAGTGAAGGTCCGGCGGGAGGGCCCACAGATACGCAGTATTTT. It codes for CASSEGPAGGPTDTQYF.

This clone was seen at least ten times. The CDR3 loop is CASNSGRDTQYF. CDR3 coding DNA: TGTGCCAGCAATAGCGGGCGTGATACGCAGTATTTT. The chain joins TRBV2 to TRBJ2-3; 7 bases are a match to TRBD2. With 7 bases clipped from V and 6 bases from J, the junction kept 4 bases outside the gene matches. This CDR3 spans 12 amino acids. The germline V gene encodes CDR1 SNHLY and CDR2 FYNNEI.

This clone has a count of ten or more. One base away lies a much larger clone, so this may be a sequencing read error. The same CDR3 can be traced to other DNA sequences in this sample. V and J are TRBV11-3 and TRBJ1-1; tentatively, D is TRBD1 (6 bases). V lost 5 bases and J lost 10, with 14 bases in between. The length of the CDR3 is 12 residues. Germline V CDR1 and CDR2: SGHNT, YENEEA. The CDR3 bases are TGTGCCAGCAGCCTTTACAGGGATTTAGCTTTCTTT. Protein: CASSLYRDLAFF. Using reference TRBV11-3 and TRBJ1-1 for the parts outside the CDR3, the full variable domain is EAGVVQSPRYKIIEKKQPVAFWCNPISGHNTLYWYLQNLGQGPELLIRYENEEAVDDSQLPKDRFSAERLKGVDSTLKIQPAELGDSAVYLCASSLYRDLAFFGQGTRLTVV.

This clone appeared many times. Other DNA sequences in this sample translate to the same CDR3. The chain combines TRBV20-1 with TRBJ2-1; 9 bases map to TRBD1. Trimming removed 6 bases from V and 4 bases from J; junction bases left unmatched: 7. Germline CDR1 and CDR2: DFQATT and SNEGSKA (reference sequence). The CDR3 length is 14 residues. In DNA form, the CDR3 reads TGCAGTGCCTTTCAACAGGGGGCTTACAATGAGCAGTTCTTC. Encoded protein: CSAFQQGAYNEQFF.

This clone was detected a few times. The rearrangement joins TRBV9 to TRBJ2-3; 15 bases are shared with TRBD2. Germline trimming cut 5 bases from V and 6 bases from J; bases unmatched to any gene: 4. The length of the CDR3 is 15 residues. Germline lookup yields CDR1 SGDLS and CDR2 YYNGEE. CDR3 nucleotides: TGTGCCAGCAGAAGGACTAGCGGGAGGGCGGATACGCAGTATTTT. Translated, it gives CASRRTSGRADTQYF. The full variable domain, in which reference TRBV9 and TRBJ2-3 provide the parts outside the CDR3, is DSGVTQTPKHLITATGQRVTLRCSPRSGDLSVYWYQQSLDQGLQFLIQYYNGEERAKGNILERFSAQQFPDLHSELNLSSLELGDSALYFCASRRTSGRADTQYFGPGTRLTVL.

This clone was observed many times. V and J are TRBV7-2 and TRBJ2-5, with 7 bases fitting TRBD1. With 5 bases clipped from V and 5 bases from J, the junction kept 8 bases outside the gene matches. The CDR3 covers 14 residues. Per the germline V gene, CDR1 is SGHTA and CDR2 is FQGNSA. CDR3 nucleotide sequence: TGTGCCAGCAGCCAAAGACAGGGTCGGGAGACCCAGTACTTC. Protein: CASSQRQGRETQYF.

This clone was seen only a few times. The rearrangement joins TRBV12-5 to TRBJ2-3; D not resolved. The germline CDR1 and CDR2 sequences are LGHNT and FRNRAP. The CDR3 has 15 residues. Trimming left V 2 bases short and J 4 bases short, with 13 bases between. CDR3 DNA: TGTGCTAGTGGTTTGTTTTACGGGTCGGCAGATACGCAGTATTTT. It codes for CASGLFYGSADTQYF. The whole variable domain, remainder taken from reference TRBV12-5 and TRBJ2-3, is DARVTQTPRHKVTEMGQEVTMRCQPILGHNTVFWYRQTMMQGLELLAYFRNRAPLDDSGMPKDRFSAEMPDATLATLKIQPSEPRDSAVYFCASGLFYGSADTQYFGPGTRLTVL.

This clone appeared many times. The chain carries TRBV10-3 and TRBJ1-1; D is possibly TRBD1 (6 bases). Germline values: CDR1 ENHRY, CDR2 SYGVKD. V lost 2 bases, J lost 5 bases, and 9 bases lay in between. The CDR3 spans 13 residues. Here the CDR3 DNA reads TGTGCCATCAGTGAGGACAGGCAGACTGAAGCTTTCTTT. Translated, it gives CAISEDRQTEAFF.

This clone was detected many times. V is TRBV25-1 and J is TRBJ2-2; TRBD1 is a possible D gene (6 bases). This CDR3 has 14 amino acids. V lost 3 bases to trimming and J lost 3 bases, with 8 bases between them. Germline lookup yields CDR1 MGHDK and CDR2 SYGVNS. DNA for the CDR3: TGTGCCAGCAGTGACCGGACAGACACCGGGGAGCTGTTTTTT. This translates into CASSDRTDTGELFF.

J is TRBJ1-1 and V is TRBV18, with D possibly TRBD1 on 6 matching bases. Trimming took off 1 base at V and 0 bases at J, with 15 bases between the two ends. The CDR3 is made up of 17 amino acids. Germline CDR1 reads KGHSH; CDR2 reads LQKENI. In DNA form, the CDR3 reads TGTGCCAGCTCACCACTTCGGTTACAGGGTGTGAACACTGAAGCTTTCTTT. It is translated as CASSPLRLQGVNTEAFF.

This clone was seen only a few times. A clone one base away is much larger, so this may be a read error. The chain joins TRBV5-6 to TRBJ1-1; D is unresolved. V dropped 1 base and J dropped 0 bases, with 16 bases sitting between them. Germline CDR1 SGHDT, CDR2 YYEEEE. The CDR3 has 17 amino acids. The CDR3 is CASSLRVLRRMNTEAFF. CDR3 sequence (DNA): TGTGCCAGCAGCTTGAGGGTGTTGAGGAGAATGAACACTGAAGCTTTCTTT.

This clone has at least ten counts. CDR3 DNA sequence: TGTGCCAGCTCACCAACAGGGAGCTCTGGAAACACCATATATTTT. Its protein is CASSPTGSSGNTIYF. The chain recombines TRBV18 with TRBJ1-3; possible D gene TRBD1, 6 bases. The V and J ends lost 2 bases and 0 bases respectively, with 8 bases between them. This CDR3 region has 15 residues. The V gene's germline CDR1 is KGHSH and CDR2 LQKENI.

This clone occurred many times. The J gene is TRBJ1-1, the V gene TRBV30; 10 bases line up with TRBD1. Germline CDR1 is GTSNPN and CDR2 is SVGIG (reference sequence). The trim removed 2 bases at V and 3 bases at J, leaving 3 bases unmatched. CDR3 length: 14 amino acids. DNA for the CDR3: TGTGCCTGGAGTATAGGACAGGGGGACACTGAAGCTTTCTTT. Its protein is CAWSIGQGDTEAFF.

CDR3 protein: CASSRSGVGGYTF. The CDR3 region has the DNA TGTGCCAGCAGTCGAAGCGGGGTTGGTGGCTACACCTTC. The J gene is TRBJ1-2, the V gene TRBV12-3 or TRBV12-4; D is unclear. This CDR3 region has 13 residues. Trimming took off 5 bases at V and 7 bases at J, with 14 bases between the two ends.

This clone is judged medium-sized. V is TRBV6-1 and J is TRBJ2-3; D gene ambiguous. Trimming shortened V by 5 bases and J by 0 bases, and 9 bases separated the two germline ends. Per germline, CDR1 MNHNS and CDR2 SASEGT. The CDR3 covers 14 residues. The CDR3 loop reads CASSYLGSTDTQYF. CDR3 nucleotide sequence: TGTGCCAGCAGTTACCTTGGTAGCACAGATACGCAGTATTTT.

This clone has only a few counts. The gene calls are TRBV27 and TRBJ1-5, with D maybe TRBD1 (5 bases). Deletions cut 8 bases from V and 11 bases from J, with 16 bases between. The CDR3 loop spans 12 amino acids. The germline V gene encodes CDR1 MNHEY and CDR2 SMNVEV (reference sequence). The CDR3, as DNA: TGTGCCAGCGGCCATCGGGGGTTAGCCCAGCATTTT. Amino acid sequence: CASGHRGLAQHF.

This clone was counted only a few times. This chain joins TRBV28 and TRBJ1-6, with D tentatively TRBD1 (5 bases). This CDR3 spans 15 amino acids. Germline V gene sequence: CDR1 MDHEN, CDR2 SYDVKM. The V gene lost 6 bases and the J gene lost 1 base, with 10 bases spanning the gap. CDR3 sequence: CASRPQGSYNSPLHF. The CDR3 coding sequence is TGTGCCAGCAGACCGCAGGGTTCCTATAATTCACCCCTCCACTTT.